The 7 T cell receptor beta chains below all came from one sample that was sequenced in a study of blood T cell repertoires in COVID-19. Clones were sequenced by immunoSEQ multiplex PCR, and TCRdb holds only the in-frame ones, with some missing. The sample contains around 280,000 clones, roughly 90% of which appear only once. The sample consisted of PBMCs or T cells enriched from blood (not recorded which). The receptors come from a woman under 30 with acute COVID-19.

As for this clone: Other DNA sequences of this sample code for an identical CDR3. The chain has TRBV9 and TRBJ2-2; D unclear. The CDR3 consists of 12 residues. The germline CDR1 and CDR2 sequences are SGDLS and YYNGEE. V dropped 1 base and J dropped 5 bases, with 3 bases sitting between them. In DNA, the CDR3 is TGTGCCAGCAGCGTACTAACCGGGGAGCTGTTTTTT. It yields the protein CASSVLTGELFF.

The J gene is TRBJ2-2, the V gene TRBV3-1 (or the pseudogene TRBV3-2); D perhaps matches TRBD1 (6 bases). V lost 2 bases and J lost 4, with 17 bases in between. This CDR3 contains 17 residues. Germline V gene lookup returns CDR1 LGHDT and CDR2 YNNKEL (reference sequence). In DNA form, the CDR3 reads TGTGCCAGCAGCCAACCGACGGACAGTATGGTCACCGGGGAGCTGTTTTTT. Protein: CASSQPTDSMVTGELFF.

The rearrangement uses TRBV2 and TRBJ1-5; D gene uncertain. The length of the CDR3 is 15 residues. Germline V gene data show CDR1 as SNHLY and CDR2 as FYNNEI. The V end was cut by 4 bases, the J end by 5 bases, with 15 bases between. This CDR3 reads CASSGRGWADQPQHF. The CDR3 DNA follows: TGTGCCAGCAGTGGTCGGGGTTGGGCCGATCAGCCCCAGCATTTT.

The chain is built from TRBV10-2 and TRBJ1-2; 7 bases are a match to TRBD1. The CDR3 length is 12 residues. Germline CDR1 WSHSY, CDR2 SAAADI. Trimming at V came to 6 bases and at J to 7 bases, leaving 5 bases not matched to a gene. In nucleotides, the CDR3 is TGCGCCAGCAGCCCAGAGGGGGCTGGCTACACCTTC. It translates to CASSPEGAGYTF.

This clone came up a few times. The chain uses TRBV28 and TRBJ1-1; TRBD1 aligns across 8 bases. The J segment lost 4 bases and the V segment lost 8 bases, leaving 12 bases of the junction unmatched. Germline values: CDR1 MDHEN, CDR2 SYDVKM. The CDR3 consists of 15 residues. CDR3 protein: CASRLYRGGSTEAFF. The CDR3 DNA reads TGTGCCAGCCGACTTTACAGGGGGGGCAGCACTGAAGCTTTCTTT.

V usage is TRBV9 and J usage is TRBJ2-7, with no clear D. The CDR3 contains 15 residues. Per germline, CDR1 SGDLS and CDR2 YYNGEE. V lost 0 bases to trimming and J lost 0 bases, with 10 bases between them. CDR3 DNA sequence: TGTGCCAGCAGCGTAGTTTCCGCGCCCTCCTACGAGCAGTACTTC. Its protein is CASSVVSAPSYEQYF.

CDR3: CASSTNLYNEQFF. For the CDR3, the DNA is TGTGCCAGCAGCACTAATCTATACAATGAGCAGTTCTTC. The chain couples TRBV9 to TRBJ2-1; D is uncertain. The germline gives CDR1 SGDLS, CDR2 YYNGEE. V lost 4 bases and J 4 bases, leaving 9 bases between the germline ends. CDR3 size: 13 residues.